The T cell receptor (beta chain) described here comes from a study of T cells in Graves' hyperthyroidism and ophthalmopathy. Whole-study findings and limits: Researchers report that a 13 V-J model separated ophthalmopathy from stable hyperthyroidism.

Ten or more counts support this clonotype. Its antigen is undetermined. Amplified TCR beta CDR3 regions derived from RNA transcripts. With the HTBI primer set, the TCR CDR3 went through a first round of RT-PCR. TCRdb used MiXCR to reprocess the multiplex PCR reads, holding one entry per CDR3 protein. The sample has around 350,000 distinct CDR3 sequences; about 13% are singletons. Trimming cost V 2 bases and J 3 bases, with 11 bases left between them. The CDR3 length is 14 residues. Germline V gives CDR1 KGHSH, CDR2 LQKENI. Patients between 18 and 65 years old had hyperthyroidism, newly diagnosed and lasting under 2 months.

The receptor comes from a woman between 18 and 30 years old with Graves' hyperthyroidism. The sequenced sample was blood. The chain combines TRBV18 with TRBJ2-7; D remains ambiguous. The CDR3 nucleotides read TGTGCCAGCTCACCATTAACTGATAGCTACGAGCAGTACTTC. Encoded protein: CASSPLTDSYEQYF.